The clone carrying this T cell receptor beta chain has at least ten counts. The antigen remains unidentified. As it was prepared, the TCRbeta library received unique molecular identifiers. TCRdb re-called the PCR reads through MiXCR, storing one row per CDR3 protein. The table has under 75,000 distinct CDR3 sequences, around 9.9% seen once. CDR1 and CDR2 from the germline V gene are SQVTM and ANQGSEA. The ends lost 6 bases at V and 4 bases at J; junction bases unmatched: 12. The CDR3 consists of 16 residues. These data come from a study of T-cell reconstitution after alpha-beta-depleted transplantation in children. Study observations and caveats: Reports say that about two months after transplant, the alpha-beta T cells came out of several hundred graft clones that had expanded. T-cell numbers and diversity, one year after transplant, stemmed largely from T cells that were newly produced. Some patients owed their high day-60 TCRbeta diversity to surviving recipient T cells and thymic progenitors.

The receptor was isolated from a boy younger than 18 with acute myeloid leukemia, due to receive a stem cell transplant. The genes are TRBV29-1 and TRBJ1-1; TRBD1 matches 12 bases. Source: PBMCs, taken before TCRalphabeta/CD19-depleted stem cell transplant. The CDR3 reads CSVQFGGQGAPTEAFF. CDR3 DNA: TGCAGCGTCCAGTTTGGGGGACAGGGGGCGCCCACTGAAGCTTTCTTT.